Below, 32 T cell receptor beta chains from the same sample are listed, as sequenced in a study of OX40 agonist ivuxolimab in advanced cancers. Profiling relied on immunoSEQ multiplex PCR, and the TCRdb table lists in-frame clones only, not all of them. The sample contains 35,000 to 40,000 clones, around 85% of which appear only once. This specimen consisted of CD4+ or CD8+ T cells sorted from blood, obtained in a trial of the OX40 agonist ivuxolimab. The source of these receptors is an adult with an advanced solid tumor such as melanoma, head and neck, liver or kidney cancer.

The rearrangement joins TRBV19 to TRBJ2-3, with 7 bases that match TRBD2. This CDR3 is 14 amino acids long. The V gene's germline CDR1 is LNHDA and CDR2 SQIVND (reference sequence). Trimming removed 5 bases from V and 4 bases from J; junction bases left unmatched: 6. The CDR3 sequence: CASSAGAGADTQYF. CDR3 in DNA: TGTGCCAGTAGTGCCGGGGCGGGGGCAGATACGCAGTATTTT.

The chain uses TRBV4-2 and TRBJ2-1; TRBD2 aligns across 14 bases. This CDR3 is built from 16 residues. The V gene's germline CDR1 is LGHNA and CDR2 YNFKEQ. J lost 4 bases, V lost 3 bases, and 2 bases had no gene match. For the CDR3, the DNA is TGTGCCAGCAGCCAGGGGACTAGCGGGGGATACAATGAGCAGTTCTTC. This encodes CASSQGTSGGYNEQFF.

This chain links TRBV4-1 with TRBJ2-5, with 9 bases identical to TRBD1. The V gene end was trimmed by 4 bases and the J gene end by 11 bases; junction bases not matched to a gene: 14. Germline V gene data show CDR1 as MGHRA and CDR2 as YSYEKL. This CDR3 comprises 15 residues. The CDR3 reads CASSPPGQGGSGQYF. The CDR3 DNA is TGCGCCAGCAGCCCACCGGGACAGGGTGGGTCGGGGCAGTACTTC.

The V gene is TRBV13, the J gene TRBJ2-5; 7 bases align to TRBD1. The CDR3 has 13 residues. Germline V CDR1 and CDR2: PRHDT, FYEKMQ (reference sequence). The V and J ends lost 5 bases and 3 bases, in that order; junction bases with no gene match: 3. The DNA for the CDR3 is TGTGCCAGCAGCCAGGGACAGAAAGAGACCCAGTACTTC. Its translation: CASSQGQKETQYF.

The rearrangement joins TRBV10-3 to TRBJ1-3; the D gene is possibly TRBD1 (5 bases). CDR1 is ENHRY and CDR2 is SYGVKD in the germline V gene. This CDR3 spans 13 amino acids. Deletions cut 6 bases from V and 4 bases from J, with 10 bases between. As DNA, the CDR3 is TGTGCCATCAGGGGGACGCCAGGAAACACCATATATTTT. Translated: CAIRGTPGNTIYF.

This chain links TRBV14 with TRBJ2-7; 8 nucleotides match TRBD1. V shed 4 bases and J 0 bases; nucleotides not matched to a gene: 8. Germline CDR1 reads SGHDN; CDR2 reads FVKESK. CDR3 length: 16 amino acids. The chain's CDR3 is CASSPTRGTGSYEQYF. The CDR3 coding sequence is TGTGCCAGCAGCCCCACAAGAGGGACAGGCTCCTACGAGCAGTACTTC.

The V and J genes are TRBV4-1 and TRBJ1-2; D is possibly TRBD1 (5 bases). The ends were cut back, 2 bases at V and 7 bases at J, with 14 bases in the middle. Per the germline V gene, CDR1 is MGHRA and CDR2 is YSYEKL. The CDR3 is 14 residues long. Written as DNA, the CDR3 is TGCGCCAGCAGCCAATTCCCAGGGAGAACTGGCTACACCTTC. Translating it yields CASSQFPGRTGYTF.

The chain combines TRBV4-1 with TRBJ2-7; the match to TRBD1 covers 8 bases. With V trimmed by 5 bases and J by 2 bases, 11 bases remained unmatched. The germline gives CDR1 MGHRA, CDR2 YSYEKL. This CDR3 spans 16 amino acids. This CDR3 is CASSEGQGKRTYEQYF. The CDR3, as DNA: TGCGCCAGCAGCGAAGGACAGGGAAAGAGGACCTACGAGCAGTACTTC.

The table lists this clone with a few counts. This rearrangement joins TRBV12-5 to TRBJ1-5; 7 bases are a match to TRBD1. This CDR3 contains 16 residues. CDR1 LGHNT and CDR2 FRNRAP come from the germline V gene. V gave up 5 bases and J gave up 0 bases; unmatched junction bases: 7. DNA for the CDR3: TGTGCTAGTGGTAACGGACAGGCGATTAGCAATCAGCCCCAGCATTTT. Translation: CASGNGQAISNQPQHF. The whole variable domain, remainder taken from reference TRBV12-5 and TRBJ1-5, is DARVTQTPRHKVTEMGQEVTMRCQPILGHNTVFWYRQTMMQGLELLAYFRNRAPLDDSGMPKDRFSAEMPDATLATLKIQPSEPRDSAVYFCASGNGQAISNQPQHFGDGTRLSIL.

The chain couples TRBV4-2 to TRBJ2-1; D ambiguous. The length of the CDR3 is 14 residues. The germline V gene encodes CDR1 LGHNA and CDR2 YNFKEQ. V dropped 5 bases and J dropped 8 bases, with 16 bases sitting between them. The CDR3 sequence is CASSLAPTSDEQFF. The CDR3, as DNA: TGTGCCAGCAGCTTGGCCCCGACTTCGGATGAGCAGTTCTTC.

V and J are TRBV30 and TRBJ2-1, with 14 bases identical to TRBD2. With V trimmed by 1 base and J by 6 bases, 8 bases remained unmatched. Germline V gives CDR1 GTSNPN, CDR2 SVGIG (reference sequence). The CDR3 spans 17 residues. In DNA, the CDR3 is TGTGCCTGGAGTGCCCCGAGGGGACTAGCGGGAGTCAATGAGCAGTTCTTC. This translates into CAWSAPRGLAGVNEQFF.

The chain couples TRBV2 to TRBJ2-5, with D maybe TRBD1 (5 bases). The CDR3 contains 13 residues. The germline CDR1 and CDR2 sequences are SNHLY and FYNNEI. Trimming took 3 bases from V and 4 from J, leaving 9 bases between them. CDR3 sequence: CASSDQGSETQYF. In DNA, the CDR3 is TGTGCCAGCAGTGACCAGGGTTCAGAGACCCAGTACTTC.

The chain combines TRBV7-8 with TRBJ1-4; possibly TRBD1 for D (6 bases). Germline V gene lookup returns CDR1 SGHVS and CDR2 FQNEAQ. This CDR3 is built from 15 residues. With 6 bases removed from V and 6 bases from J, the gap between germline ends came to 17 bases. CDR3 loop: CASRGGRGRDEKLFF. Here the CDR3 DNA reads TGTGCCAGCAGAGGTGGCAGGGGAAGGGATGAAAAACTGTTTTTT.

The gene calls are TRBV6-5 and TRBJ1-2; a weak D match, TRBD1 (5 bases). This CDR3 contains 15 residues. From germline, CDR1 is MNHEY and CDR2 SVGAGI. Deletions cut 0 bases from V and 2 bases from J, with 10 bases between. The CDR3 reads CASSYSRGTNYGYTF. In nucleotides, the CDR3 is TGTGCCAGCAGTTACTCTCGGGGGACCAACTATGGCTACACCTTC.

The rearrangement joins TRBV5-4 to TRBJ1-4; TRBD1 might be the D (5 bases). V was clipped by 6 bases and J by 5 bases, with 17 bases between them. CDR1 and CDR2 from the germline V gene are SGHNT and YYREEE (reference sequence). The CDR3 has 15 residues. DNA for the CDR3: TGTGCCAGCACCCGGGGGGGAAATGAAAATGAAAAACTGTTTTTT. It yields the protein CASTRGGNENEKLFF.

The V call is TRBV6-1, the J call TRBJ1-1; D is unclear. Trimming left V 9 bases short and J 0 bases short, with 8 bases between. CDR3 size: 12 residues. Germline CDR1 MNHNS, CDR2 SASEGT. This chain's CDR3 is CASPNLNTEAFF. The CDR3 DNA reads TGTGCCAGTCCTAATTTGAACACTGAAGCTTTCTTT.

This clone has a handful of counts. The chain couples TRBV6-1 to TRBJ2-7; 9 positions match TRBD2. Per germline, CDR1 MNHNS and CDR2 SASEGT. The CDR3 sequence is 14 residues long. J gave up 5 bases and V 1 base, and 3 bases lay outside the gene matches. The CDR3 protein is CASSEEGGRDEQYF. The CDR3, as DNA: TGTGCCAGCAGTGAAGAAGGCGGGAGGGACGAGCAGTACTTC.

V usage is TRBV6-5 and J usage is TRBJ2-7; D gene uncertain. CDR1 is MNHEY and CDR2 is SVGAGI in the germline V gene. The V end lost 6 bases, the J end lost 2 bases, and 14 bases lay between the germline ends. The CDR3 covers 14 residues. The CDR3, as DNA: TGTGCCAGCAGGCGCTCACAAGCGACCTACGAGCAGTACTTC. Its protein is CASRRSQATYEQYF.

J is TRBJ2-6 and V is TRBV5-4; possibly TRBD2 for D (5 bases). Per the germline V gene, CDR1 is SGHNT and CDR2 is YYREEE (reference sequence). Deletions cut 7 bases from V and 3 bases from J, with 11 bases between. CDR3 size: 14 residues. The CDR3 is CASLERDGANVLTF. The CDR3 DNA is TGTGCCAGCTTAGAGAGGGATGGGGCCAACGTCCTGACTTTC. Full variable domain (missing parts from reference TRBV5-4 and TRBJ2-6): ETGVTQSPTHLIKTRGQQVTLRCSSQSGHNTVSWYQQALGQGPQFIFQYYREEENGRGNFPPRFSGLQFPNYSSELNVNALELDDSALYLCASLERDGANVLTFGAGSRLTVL.

The chain links TRBV2 to TRBJ1-2, with a weak D call TRBD1 (5 bases). Trimming shortened V by 9 bases and J by 8 bases, and 16 bases separated the two germline ends. From germline, CDR1 is SNHLY and CDR2 FYNNEI. This CDR3 comprises 12 residues. The CDR3 DNA is TGTGCCAGTATAAGGGGCGCACGGGGCTACACCTTC. It encodes CASIRGARGYTF.

CDR3 DNA sequence: TGTGCCAGCTACTATTCTCAGGGGGGCGTCGGGCTAGAGACCCAGTACTTC. This gives the protein CASYYSQGGVGLETQYF. The rearrangement joins TRBV5-4 to TRBJ2-5; TRBD1 might be the D (7 bases). The germline CDR1 and CDR2 sequences are SGHNT and YYREEE (reference sequence). The CDR3 extends over 17 amino acids. V was trimmed by 7 bases and J by 4 bases, leaving 26 bases between them.

This chain uses TRBV5-3 with TRBJ1-6; 7 nucleotides align to TRBD1. TRBV5-3 is an open reading frame, and its role is uncertain. This CDR3 spans 18 amino acids. The junction had 6 bases not matched to a gene; V was cut back by 0 bases and J by 0 bases. The CDR3 coding sequence is TGTGCCAGAAGCTTGGCAGGACAGGTTCTCTCCTATAATTCACCCCTCCACTTT. It specifies CARSLAGQVLSYNSPLHF.

The chain uses TRBV6-1 and TRBJ1-1; 7 bases are shared with TRBD1. V dropped 2 bases and J dropped 5; count of bases not matched to a gene: 5. CDR1 and CDR2 from the germline V gene are MNHNS and SASEGT. The CDR3 is 14 residues long. The CDR3 nucleotides are TGTGCCAGCAGTGAACAGTCAGGGGGGACTGAAGCTTTCTTT. It is translated as CASSEQSGGTEAFF.

The chain employs TRBV30 and TRBJ1-5, with D perhaps TRBD1 (5 bases). The V end lost 0 bases, the J end lost 2 bases, and 14 bases lay between the germline ends. The CDR3 totals 16 residues. CDR1 GTSNPN and CDR2 SVGIG come from the germline V gene (reference sequence). The CDR3 reads CAWSVWGGIGNQPQHF. For the CDR3, the DNA is TGTGCCTGGAGTGTATGGGGCGGAATCGGCAATCAGCCCCAGCATTTT.

V gene TRBV11-2 combines with J gene TRBJ1-4; D is undetermined. V lost 6 bases, J lost 8 bases, and 13 bases lay in between. Germline CDR1 SGHAT, CDR2 FQNNGV. The CDR3 runs to 13 residues. This CDR3 reads CASRATDGEKLFF. The CDR3 region has the DNA TGTGCCAGCAGGGCGACGGATGGGGAAAAACTGTTTTTT.

CDR3 in DNA: TGTGCCAGCAGCTTAGCCCGCGGGCGCAGGAACGAGCAGTACTTC. Its protein product is CASSLARGRRNEQYF. The chain couples TRBV11-2 to TRBJ2-7; D perhaps matches TRBD2 (5 bases). Germline CDR1 SGHAT, CDR2 FQNNGV. CDR3 length equals 15 residues. Trimming removed 1 base from V and 5 bases from J, with 15 bases in between.

The CDR3 nucleotides read TGCGCCAGCAGCTCAACCCCCTCGGGGGCTACCTATGGCTACACCTTC. Residues: CASSSTPSGATYGYTF. The J gene is TRBJ1-2, the V gene TRBV5-1, with D possibly TRBD1 on 6 matching bases. V lost 3 bases and J 4 bases, leaving 19 bases between the germline ends. There are 16 residues in the CDR3. Germline V lookup: CDR1 SGHRS, CDR2 YFSETQ.

This clone was detected only a few times. The V call is TRBV29-1, the J call TRBJ2-2; 10 bases match TRBD1. The CDR3 loop spans 14 amino acids. CDR1 and CDR2 (germline): SQVTM, ANQGSEA. V lost 5 bases, J lost 5 bases, and 5 bases stayed unmatched. The CDR3 bases are TGCAGCGTTCGGGACAGGGGTACTACCGGGGAGCTGTTTTTT. Protein sequence: CSVRDRGTTGELFF.

V is TRBV5-1 and J is TRBJ2-3, with TRBD1 matching 7 bases. V gave up 6 bases and J gave up 3 bases; unmatched junction bases: 7. Germline CDR1 is SGHRS and CDR2 is YFSETQ. The CDR3 consists of 14 residues. The CDR3 sequence is CASNRQGVTDTQYF. For the CDR3, the DNA is TGCGCCAGCAACCGACAGGGAGTAACAGATACGCAGTATTTT. Looking up the rest from reference TRBV5-1 and TRBJ2-3 gives the full variable domain: KAGVTQTPRYLIKTRGQQVTLSCSPISGHRSVSWYQQTPGQGLQFLFEYFSETQRNKGNFPGRFSGRQFSNSRSEMNVSTLELGDSALYLCASNRQGVTDTQYFGPGTRLTVL.

This clone was picked up one time. The chain is built from TRBV25-1 and TRBJ2-1, with D possibly matching TRBD1 (5 bases). Germline assignment: CDR1 MGHDK and CDR2 SYGVNS. Trimming cost V 1 base and J 0 bases, with 10 bases left between them. There are 16 residues in the CDR3. CDR3 nucleotide sequence: TGTGCCAGCAGTGAATTCCAGACAGACTCCTACAATGAGCAGTTCTTC. Translated: CASSEFQTDSYNEQFF.

This chain uses TRBV7-9 with TRBJ1-1; D unclear. The germline gives CDR1 SEHNR, CDR2 FQNEAQ (reference sequence). Trimming took 1 base from V and 4 from J, leaving 4 bases between them. This CDR3 contains 12 residues. In DNA, the CDR3 is TGTGCCAGCAGCTTAGAGGCCACTGAAGCTTTCTTT. Its protein is CASSLEATEAFF.

The rearrangement joins TRBV7-3 to TRBJ1-1, with TRBD1 identical over 9 bases. The length of the CDR3 is 13 residues. Trimming took 4 bases from V and 5 from J; bases not matched to a gene: 2. The germline gives CDR1 SGHTA, CDR2 FQGTGA. The DNA of the CDR3 is TGTGCCAGCAGCTCGGGGACAGGGACTGAAGCTTTCTTT. Translation: CASSSGTGTEAFF.